One sample yielded the 32 T cell receptor beta chains listed below, sequenced in a study of neoadjuvant nivolumab and ipilimumab in lung cancer (dated by TCRdb to the early 2020s). Libraries were made using the immunoSEQ multiplex PCR assay. TCRdb retrieved this table from immuneACCESS and kept in-frame rearrangements only. Not all clones are present; in checked studies, unresolved V genes account for under half, and no reason is known for the remainder. Across this sample there are approximately 40,000 clones, with roughly 87% seen only once. The ten biggest clones cover 2.5% to 3.5% of the sample. What the time point label conveys for this sample: pretherapy, before neoadjuvant immune checkpoint inhibitors. The sequenced sample was peripheral blood, obtained before neoadjuvant nivolumab, alone or with ipilimumab. These TCRs come from an adult with non-small cell lung cancer.

The genes are TRBV6-5 and TRBJ2-7; D is ambiguous. CDR1 and CDR2 (germline): MNHEY, SVGAGI. There are 16 residues in the CDR3. The V end was cut by 0 bases, the J end by 1 base, with 13 bases between. The CDR3 region is CASSYSAGFQSYEQYF. The DNA for the CDR3 is TGTGCCAGCAGTTACTCGGCAGGATTTCAATCCTACGAGCAGTACTTC.

The V call is TRBV19, the J call TRBJ2-5, with 9 nucleotides matching TRBD1. With 2 bases clipped from V and 1 base from J, the junction kept 2 bases outside the gene matches. CDR1 and CDR2 from the germline V gene are LNHDA and SQIVND (reference sequence). There are 15 residues in the CDR3. CDR3 nucleotides: TGTGCCAGTAGTATACGGGGACAGGGCCAAGAGACCCAGTACTTC. Translated: CASSIRGQGQETQYF.

This clone has a single count. This chain links TRBV7-9 with TRBJ2-3; D is unresolved. The CDR3 is 15 residues long. Between the trimmed V and J ends, which lost 5 bases and 0 bases, there was a span of 12 bases. Per the germline V gene, CDR1 is SEHNR and CDR2 is FQNEAQ (reference sequence). The CDR3 DNA is TGTGCCAGCAGCCCTCCGGCTTCCAGCACAGATACGCAGTATTTT. Translated, it gives CASSPPASSTDTQYF.

This sequence joins TRBV6-6 and TRBJ1-1, with 9 bases aligning to TRBD1. CDR1 MNHNY and CDR2 SVGAGI come from the germline V gene (reference sequence). CDR3 size: 14 residues. The junction had 10 bases not matched to a gene; V was cut back by 6 bases and J by 8 bases. CDR3 in DNA: TGTGCCAGCAGGTCGGGACAGGGCTCCCAAGAAGCTTTCTTT. It yields the protein CASRSGQGSQEAFF.

The chain combines TRBV30 with TRBJ1-1; 8 bases are shared with TRBD1. The CDR3 has 16 residues. V lost 2 bases and J lost 4; bases outside the gene matches: 12. From germline, CDR1 is GTSNPN and CDR2 SVGIG (reference sequence). The CDR3 region has the DNA TGTGCCTGGAGTTCAAGGACAGGGCCTACTTTCACTGAAGCTTTCTTT. This encodes CAWSSRTGPTFTEAFF.

This sequence joins TRBV5-1 and TRBJ1-2; D remains ambiguous. The CDR3 covers 13 residues. Germline V gene data show CDR1 as SGHRS and CDR2 as YFSETQ. V lost 0 bases and J lost 2, with 5 bases in between. The CDR3 sequence: CASSLGQNYGYTF. CDR3 DNA sequence: TGCGCCAGCAGCTTGGGGCAGAACTATGGCTACACCTTC. The whole variable domain, filled in from reference TRBV5-1 and TRBJ1-2, reads KAGVTQTPRYLIKTRGQQVTLSCSPISGHRSVSWYQQTPGQGLQFLFEYFSETQRNKGNFPGRFSGRQFSNSRSEMNVSTLELGDSALYLCASSLGQNYGYTFGSGTRLTVV.

The rearrangement uses TRBV19 and TRBJ1-1; 7 bases fit TRBD1. This CDR3 comprises 14 residues. CDR1 is LNHDA, CDR2 SQIVND, per germline (reference sequence). V dropped 6 bases and J dropped 0; count of bases not matched to a gene: 4. In DNA form, the CDR3 reads TGTGCCAGTAGCCTGACAGGGCTGAACACTGAAGCTTTCTTT. It translates to CASSLTGLNTEAFF.

This chain links TRBV30 with TRBJ1-5; tentative D call: TRBD1 (6 bases). Looked up from germline, CDR1 is GTSNPN and CDR2 is SVGIG (reference sequence). Trimming removed 2 bases at V and 4 bases at J, with 9 bases between. The CDR3 sequence is 13 residues long. The CDR3 region has the DNA TGTGCCTGGAGTTTACAGGGAAATCAGCCCCAGCATTTT. Its protein is CAWSLQGNQPQHF.

The chain combines TRBV7-9 with TRBJ2-5; unclear D gene. V lost 2 bases and J lost 2, with 6 bases in between. CDR1 is SEHNR and CDR2 is FQNEAQ in the germline V gene (reference sequence). The CDR3 extends over 13 amino acids. The CDR3, as DNA: TGTGCCAGCAGCTTACTGGGGCAAGAGACCCAGTACTTC. This translates into CASSLLGQETQYF.

V usage is TRBV15 and J usage is TRBJ2-2, with D possibly TRBD1 on 7 matching bases. The CDR3 spans 17 residues. Germline loops: CDR1 LNHNV, CDR2 YYDKDF (reference sequence). The V end lost 5 bases, the J end lost 3 bases, and 19 bases lay between the germline ends. The DNA of the CDR3 is TGTGCCACCAGCGAGAGATCGGAGGGACAGCACACCGGGGAGCTGTTTTTT. Encoded protein: CATSERSEGQHTGELFF.

The J gene is TRBJ1-2, the V gene TRBV20-1; 11 bases match TRBD1. The CDR3 length is 11 residues. Germline V gives CDR1 DFQATT, CDR2 SNEGSKA (reference sequence). CDR3 nucleotides: TGCAGAGCAGGGACAGGGGGTGGCTACACCTTC. Translating it yields CRAGTGGGYTF.

The chain employs TRBV5-4 and TRBJ2-5; no firm D call. The germline CDR1 and CDR2 sequences are SGHNT and YYREEE (reference sequence). The CDR3 is 12 amino acids. V was trimmed by 4 bases and J by 5 bases, leaving 9 bases between them. The CDR3 nucleotides are TGTGCCAGCAGCGAGAGAATGGAGACCCAGTACTTC. This codes for CASSERMETQYF.

This clone was counted a few times. CDR3 in DNA: TGTGCCAGCAGTGACCGGGACAACACTGAAGCTTTCTTT. Translating it yields CASSDRDNTEAFF. J is TRBJ1-1 and V is TRBV6-4, with D tentatively TRBD1 (5 bases). V lost 2 bases, J lost 2 bases, and 6 bases lay in between. Germline values: CDR1 MRHNA, CDR2 SNTAGT. The CDR3 consists of 13 residues.

This clone was seen more than once but under ten times. The genes are TRBV25-1 and TRBJ2-7; TRBD2 is a possible D gene (6 bases). The CDR3 consists of 17 residues. Germline-derived CDR1 and CDR2 are MGHDK and SYGVNS. V lost 2 bases, J lost 1 base, and 18 bases lay in between. CDR3 in amino acids: CASSERNRAGRSYEQYF. The DNA of the CDR3 is TGTGCCAGCAGTGAAAGGAATCGGGCAGGGAGGTCCTACGAGCAGTACTTC.

This clone has just a few counts. This sequence joins TRBV5-1 and TRBJ2-7, with TRBD2 matching 8 bases. The CDR3 is made up of 17 amino acids. The V gene end was trimmed by 0 bases and the J gene end by 1 base; junction bases not matched to a gene: 9. Germline V gives CDR1 SGHRS, CDR2 YFSETQ. In nucleotides, the CDR3 is TGCGCCAGCAGCTTGGCCGGGATAGCGGGATCATCCTACGAGCAGTACTTC. The encoded protein is CASSLAGIAGSSYEQYF.

This clone is a singleton in its sample. The genes are TRBV27 and TRBJ1-2, with 7 positions matching TRBD1. Germline CDR1 MNHEY, CDR2 SMNVEV (reference sequence). The V segment lost 4 bases and the J segment 4 bases; nucleotides outside the gene matches: 12. The CDR3 spans 16 residues. CDR3 in amino acids: CASSSAGQDDLYGYTF. The CDR3 DNA is TGTGCCAGCAGTTCCGCCGGACAGGACGATCTCTATGGCTACACCTTC.

The chain has TRBV6-5 and TRBJ2-3; 8 bases line up with TRBD2. With V trimmed by 2 bases and J by 8 bases, 12 bases remained unmatched. CDR3 length: 16 amino acids. Germline CDR1 is MNHEY and CDR2 is SVGAGI. CDR3 region: CASSYASGGAVGTQYF. In DNA form, the CDR3 reads TGTGCCAGCAGTTACGCGTCGGGAGGGGCGGTTGGTACGCAGTATTTT.

There are a few counts of this clone. The chain uses TRBV4-2 and TRBJ2-7; tentative D call: TRBD1 (5 bases). V was trimmed by 0 bases and J by 0 bases, leaving 12 bases between them. CDR1 LGHNA and CDR2 YNFKEQ come from the germline V gene. CDR3 size: 16 residues. As DNA, the CDR3 is TGTGCCAGCAGCCAAGATTTTGCAGGGCCCTCCTACGAGCAGTACTTC. This encodes CASSQDFAGPSYEQYF.

The table lists this clone with a count of one. Written as DNA, the CDR3 is TGCGCCAGCAGGCCCGGGACAGAGGATAACTATGGCTACACCTTC. Translation: CASRPGTEDNYGYTF. The chain joins TRBV5-1 to TRBJ1-2, with 7 bases identical to TRBD1. J lost 1 base, V lost 5 bases, and 8 bases had no gene match. This CDR3 is built from 15 residues. The germline CDR1 and CDR2 sequences are SGHRS and YFSETQ. Full variable domain (remainder filled in from reference TRBV5-1 and TRBJ1-2): KAGVTQTPRYLIKTRGQQVTLSCSPISGHRSVSWYQQTPGQGLQFLFEYFSETQRNKGNFPGRFSGRQFSNSRSEMNVSTLELGDSALYLCASRPGTEDNYGYTFGSGTRLTVV.

This clone was found once. V usage is TRBV7-6 and J usage is TRBJ2-7, with 8 bases that match TRBD2. The CDR3 covers 15 residues. Germline-derived CDR1 and CDR2 are SGHVS and FNYEAQ. V shed 3 bases, J shed 2 bases, and the junction held 6 bases outside the gene matches. In DNA, the CDR3 is TGTGCCAGCAGCTTTCGTAGCGGGAATGCCTACGAGCAGTACTTC. It translates to CASSFRSGNAYEQYF.

The chain couples TRBV5-1 to TRBJ2-5; D not resolved. Looked up from germline, CDR1 is SGHRS and CDR2 is YFSETQ. Trimming took 0 bases from V and 9 from J, leaving 18 bases between them. The CDR3 loop spans 15 amino acids. The DNA for the CDR3 is TGCGCCAGCAGCTTGGATTCCAGACGAGCCCTGGCCCAGTACTTC. It specifies CASSLDSRRALAQYF.

V is TRBV28 and J is TRBJ1-2; 7 positions agree with TRBD1. The CDR3 runs 16 residues. CDR1 and CDR2 (germline): MDHEN, SYDVKM. The ends lost 6 bases at V and 4 bases at J; junction bases unmatched: 14. DNA of the CDR3: TGTGCCAGCAGCCTACTTGACAGGGTGATTAGCTATGGCTACACCTTC. Its protein is CASSLLDRVISYGYTF.

The J gene is TRBJ2-6, the V gene TRBV5-8, with a tentative D call TRBD2 (5 bases). Trimming pared 2 bases from V and 4 bases from J, leaving 7 bases between. The germline V gene encodes CDR1 SGHTS and CDR2 YDEGEE. The CDR3 length is 14 residues. CDR3 nucleotide sequence: TGTGCCAGCAGCTTTGGAGGAGGGGCCAACGTCCTGACTTTC. Amino acid sequence: CASSFGGGANVLTF.

The chain employs TRBV6-6 and TRBJ2-1, with D uncertain. The germline V gene encodes CDR1 MNHNY and CDR2 SVGAGI (reference sequence). The CDR3 is made up of 13 amino acids. V lost 8 bases, J lost 1 base, and 9 bases lay in between. CDR3 sequence (DNA): TGTGCCAGCGCCGGCTATTCCTACAATGAGCAGTTCTTC. This codes for CASAGYSYNEQFF.

The rearrangement joins TRBV10-1 to TRBJ2-2, with D unresolved. Germline V gene sequence: CDR1 WNHNN, CDR2 SYGVQD (reference sequence). V lost 4 bases, J lost 5 bases, and 14 bases lay in between. The CDR3 extends over 15 amino acids. The CDR3 DNA reads as TGCGCCAGCAGTGCGACGGCACCCGGAACCGGGGAGCTGTTTTTT. Translation: CASSATAPGTGELFF.

This clone was seen once. The chain is built from TRBV5-1 and TRBJ2-1, with TRBD2 identical over 8 bases. CDR1 is SGHRS and CDR2 is YFSETQ in the germline V gene. This CDR3 contains 16 residues. V gave up 3 bases and J gave up 7 bases; unmatched junction bases: 12. The CDR3 protein is CASSSLSAGGGNEQFF. CDR3 bases: TGCGCCAGCAGCTCCTTGTCGGCGGGAGGAGGGAATGAGCAGTTCTTC. Full variable domain (missing parts from reference TRBV5-1 and TRBJ2-1): KAGVTQTPRYLIKTRGQQVTLSCSPISGHRSVSWYQQTPGQGLQFLFEYFSETQRNKGNFPGRFSGRQFSNSRSEMNVSTLELGDSALYLCASSSLSAGGGNEQFFGPGTRLTVL.

V gene TRBV5-8 combines with J gene TRBJ2-7, with no clear D. The CDR3 is 13 residues long. Deletions cut 0 bases from V and 4 bases from J, with 8 bases between. Germline assignment: CDR1 SGHTS and CDR2 YDEGEE. CDR3 amino acids: CASSLVVGYEQYF. The DNA of the CDR3 is TGTGCCAGCAGCTTGGTTGTCGGGTACGAGCAGTACTTC.

V and J are TRBV28 and TRBJ2-1, with a possible D match to TRBD2 (6 bases). Deletions cut 6 bases from V and 7 bases from J, with 16 bases between. CDR1 and CDR2 from the germline V gene are MDHEN and SYDVKM. The CDR3 consists of 14 residues. Here the CDR3 reads CASRAGLAGNEQFF. The CDR3 DNA reads TGTGCCAGCAGGGCGGGACTCGCAGGGAATGAGCAGTTCTTC.

The chain joins TRBV14 to TRBJ2-1; D not resolved. The germline CDR1 and CDR2 sequences are SGHDN and FVKESK. This CDR3 contains 11 residues. V was trimmed by 1 base and J by 8 bases, leaving 3 bases between them. CDR3 in DNA: TGTGCCAGCAGCCAAGTCCATGAGCAGTTCTTC. This sequence encodes CASSQVHEQFF.

The chain employs TRBV11-2 and TRBJ2-1; D uncertain. The CDR3 totals 14 residues. CDR1 and CDR2 (germline): SGHAT, FQNNGV. V lost 1 base and J lost 6, with 10 bases in between. The CDR3 region is CASSLVSGVNEQFF. CDR3 coding DNA: TGTGCCAGCAGCTTAGTATCTGGGGTCAATGAGCAGTTCTTC.

The chain couples TRBV9 to TRBJ1-4, with no clear D. V was pared by 0 bases and J by 10 bases, with 7 bases between. This CDR3 region has 12 residues. In germline, CDR1 is SGDLS, CDR2 YYNGEE. CDR3 DNA sequence: TGTGCCAGCAGCGTAGACAAGGGAAAACTGTTTTTT. Protein product: CASSVDKGKLFF.

For the CDR3, the DNA is TGTGCCAGCAGCTTACATCAGATGAACACTGAAGCTTTCTTT. It specifies CASSLHQMNTEAFF. This sequence joins TRBV7-9 and TRBJ1-1; D not resolved. Germline V gene data show CDR1 as SEHNR and CDR2 as FQNEAQ (reference sequence). Trimming removed 2 bases at V and 0 bases at J, with 7 bases between. This CDR3 contains 14 residues.